A selection of T cell receptor beta chains follows, all from one sample in a study of T-cell memory formation after mild COVID-19. TCRdb re-analysed the 5' RACE reads in MiXCR, keeping a single row per CDR3 protein. Here the sample spans over 350,000 distinct CDR3 sequences, approximately 24% being singletons. The sequencing input was PBMCs or a T cell subset sorted from them (not recorded which). All receptors derive from an adult woman who had mild COVID-19 (a few samples of this study predate the infection). Cell type and time point are not known. Each CDR3 is given with its conserved first and last residue. D genes are given only for firm matches. A clone size is listed for some rows: how often the clone was seen (once, few, many), or a class if it is expanded.

>TRBJ1-5|-|-|TRBV9
TGTGCCAGCAGCCCCGACTGGGAGAGCAATCAGCCCCAGCATTTT
CASSPDWESNQPQHF
>TRBJ1-2|TRBD1|few|TRBV2
TGTGCCAGCATCATACAGGGGGGAGCTAACTATGGCTACACCTTC
CASIIQGGANYGYTF
>TRBJ1-4|-|once|TRBV7-6
TGTGCCAGCAGCCCTCTGGACGGAAGTAATGAAAAACTGTTTTTT
CASSPLDGSNEKLFF
>TRBJ2-1|-|-|TRBV7-7
TGTGCCAGCAGCACCGGCGGGGCCAATGAGCAGTTCTTC
CASSTGGANEQFF
>TRBJ2-7|-|few|TRBV20-1
TGCAGTGCTAGAGGTGGGGCCTACGAGCAGTACTTC
CSARGGAYEQYF
>TRBJ2-3|TRBD2|-|TRBV18
TGTGCCAGCTCACCAACGACTAGCGCAGATACGCAGTATTTT
CASSPTTSADTQYF
>TRBJ2-3|TRBD1|-|TRBV5-6
TGTGCCAGCAGCTTGTGGGGGACAGGGAACACAGATACGCAGTATTTT
CASSLWGTGNTDTQYF
>TRBJ1-2|-|-|TRBV24-1
TGTGCCACCAGTGCCATGCGGGGGGACGGCTACACCTTC
CATSAMRGDGYTF
>TRBJ2-5|TRBD2|few|TRBV9
TGTGCCAGCAGCGTAGAAGCGGGGGGGCCCCAAGAGACCCAGTACTTC
CASSVEAGGPQETQYF
>TRBJ2-1|-|-|TRBV27
TGTGCCAGCAGTTTAGGCCAGGCATACTCCTACAATGAGCAGTTCTTC
CASSLGQAYSYNEQFF
>TRBJ1-4|-|-|TRBV2
TGTGCCAGCAGTGAACGTTATGTCCGAACAACTAATGAAAAACTGTTTTTT
CASSERYVRTTNEKLFF
>TRBJ1-2|-|-|TRBV4-3
TGCGCCAGCAGCCAAGATCGTTTTCTGCTCTATGGCTACACCTTC
CASSQDRFLLYGYTF
>TRBJ2-7|TRBD1|-|TRBV5-1
TGCGCCAGCAGCTCGCCGGACAGGGGGCGGTACGAGCAGTACTTC
CASSSPDRGRYEQYF
>TRBJ2-5|-|-|TRBV25-1
TGTGCCAGCAGTCTCCAGAAAGGCCAAGAGACCCAGTACTTC
CASSLQKGQETQYF
>TRBJ1-1|-|few|TRBV20-1
TGCAGTGCTCTACTTACAGGGTTTGGGACTGAAGCTTTCTTT
CSALLTGFGTEAFF
>TRBJ2-1|-|few|TRBV24-1
TGTGCCACCAGTGATGACGGGGAGAGCTCCTACAATGAGCAGTTCTTC
CATSDDGESSYNEQFF
>TRBJ1-1|-|-|TRBV4-1
TGCGCCAGCATAGGGACAAACACTGAAGCTTTCTTT
CASIGTNTEAFF
>TRBJ2-1|TRBD2|-|TRBV12-3/TRBV12-4
TGTGCCAGCAGTTATAGCGGGCCGTTGGGCAATGAGCAGTTCTTC
CASSYSGPLGNEQFF
>TRBJ1-5|-|-|TRBV19
TGTGCCACTCAGGGGAGCAGAGTCAATCAGCCCCAGCATTTT
CATQGSRVNQPQHF
>TRBJ2-2|-|few|TRBV15
TGTGCCACCCTCCGCGCAGGGGAGATTGAAAGGACCGGGGAGCTGTTTTTT
CATLRAGEIERTGELFF
>TRBJ2-7|-|once|TRBV7-9
TGTGCCAGCAGCTTCGCTCTCAGCTACGAGCAGTACTTC
CASSFALSYEQYF
>TRBJ2-3|-|-|TRBV11-2
TGTGCCAGCAGCTTAGATAATTGGGGCTGGCCCACAGATACGCAGTATTTT
CASSLDNWGWPTDTQYF
>TRBJ1-3|-|few|TRBV6-6
TGTGCCAGCAGTTACGTTTCTCCCAGGACAGCTATCTCTGGAAACACCATATATTTT
CASSYVSPRTAISGNTIYF
>TRBJ1-2|-|-|TRBV30
TGTGCCTGGAGTCCTCTGGGGGGAGGCTACACCTTC
CAWSPLGGGYTF
>TRBJ2-6|TRBD1|-|TRBV12-3/TRBV12-4
TGTGCCAGCAAAACAGTGAAGGACAGGGCGGAAGGGGCCAACGTCCTGACTTTC
CASKTVKDRAEGANVLTF
>TRBJ2-1|TRBD2|few|TRBV7-9
TGTGCCAGTGAGCGGGGGGAAAAGGGTGAGCAGTTCTTC
CASERGEKGEQFF
>TRBJ1-2|-|few|TRBV12-3/TRBV12-4
TGTGCCAGCAGTTTCCAGAACTATGGCTACACCTTC
CASSFQNYGYTF
>TRBJ1-1|TRBD1|-|TRBV29-1
TGCAGCGTTTTCGACAGGGGGAACACTGAAGCTTTCTTT
CSVFDRGNTEAFF
>TRBJ2-6|-|-|TRBV15
TGTGCCACCAGCCTCCAGGGGGCCAACGTCCTGACTTTC
CATSLQGANVLTF
>TRBJ2-1|-|-|TRBV9
TGTGCCAGCAGCCCCCCCCAGTCCAATGAGCAGTTCTTC
CASSPPQSNEQFF
>TRBJ2-3|-|-|TRBV20-1
TGCAGTGTGGACCTTAACACAGATACGCAGTATTTT
CSVDLNTDTQYF
>TRBJ1-5|-|few|TRBV12-3/TRBV12-4
TGTGCCAGCAGTTCACAGAGCCCGCAGCCCCAGCATTTT
CASSSQSPQPQHF
>TRBJ2-1|-|-|TRBV7-9
TGTGCCAGCAGCTTACCTAGCGTACACAATGAGCAGTTCTTC
CASSLPSVHNEQFF
>TRBJ2-1|-|-|TRBV5-1
TGCGCCAGCAGCTTGTTAGGGAGTCTGAGTGATGAGCAGTTCTTC
CASSLLGSLSDEQFF
>TRBJ2-2|TRBD2|-|TRBV7-2
TGTGCCAGCAGCTCGGGACTAGCGGGGGCTATGGTCGGGGAGCTGTTTTTT
CASSSGLAGAMVGELFF
>TRBJ1-4|-|few|TRBV9
TGTGCCAGCAGCGTCATCACGGGGGCCGGTGAAAAACTGTTTTTT
CASSVITGAGEKLFF
>TRBJ1-1|-|-|TRBV19
TGTGCCAGTAGTTCCCCAGGGACCATGAACACTGAAGCTTTCTTT
CASSSPGTMNTEAFF
>TRBJ1-2|-|few|TRBV6-5
TGTGCCAGCAGTTACTCATCCAGGGTCTATGGCTACACCTTC
CASSYSSRVYGYTF
>TRBJ2-3|-|-|TRBV20-1
TGCAGTGCTAGTACTGGCGCGGGGGCGCACAGCACAGATACGCAGTATTTT
CSASTGAGAHSTDTQYF
>TRBJ1-3|-|-|TRBV3-1
TGTGCCAGCAGCATCCACGCCGCTGGAAACACCATATATTTT
CASSIHAAGNTIYF
>TRBJ1-6|-|few|TRBV11-2
TGTGCCAGCAGCGGGAGCTCCTATAATTCACCCCTCCACTTT
CASSGSSYNSPLHF
>TRBJ2-1|TRBD2|few|TRBV5-1
TGCGCCAGCAGCTTGGCCACTAGCGGGCCCCTGACTGAGCAGTTCTTC
CASSLATSGPLTEQFF
>TRBJ1-1|-|few|TRBV6-5
TGTGCCAGCAGTTACCACGGGGGCACTGAAGCTTTCTTT
CASSYHGGTEAFF
>TRBJ2-7|TRBD1|-|TRBV7-9
TGTGCCAGCAGCCGGAGGACAGGGGAATCCTACGAGCAGTACTTC
CASSRRTGESYEQYF
>TRBJ1-5|-|-|TRBV12-3/TRBV12-4
TGTGCCAGCAGCTCTCTCCTCGGTCCGAGGCAGCCCCAGCATTTT
CASSSLLGPRQPQHF
>TRBJ2-1|-|-|TRBV9
TGTGCCAGCACCGATAAACAGGGCCGCAGCTCCTACAATGAGCAGTTCTTC
CASTDKQGRSSYNEQFF
>TRBJ1-3|-|few|TRBV29-1
TGCAGCGTTGAAGTGTGGGCCCTCTCTGGAAACACCATATATTTT
CSVEVWALSGNTIYF
>TRBJ2-6|-|few|TRBV14
TGTGCCAGCAGCCAAGATTGGAGGGTTACAGGGGCCAACGTCCTGACTTTC
CASSQDWRVTGANVLTF
>TRBJ1-1|-|-|TRBV29-1
TGCAGCGGTTATCGGAACACTGAAGCTTTCTTT
CSGYRNTEAFF
>TRBJ2-2|-|few|TRBV5-1
TGCGCCAGCAGCTTGGTCTGGCAGCAAAGGAACACCGGGGAGCTGTTTTTT
CASSLVWQQRNTGELFF
>TRBJ1-2|-|-|TRBV12-3/TRBV12-4
TGTGCCAGCAGTTTGCGGAACTATGGCTACACCTTC
CASSLRNYGYTF
>TRBJ2-3|-|few|TRBV2
TGTGCCAGCAAGAGGACAGCTGACCCCACAGATACGCAGTATTTT
CASKRTADPTDTQYF
>TRBJ1-2|-|many|TRBV27
TGTGCCAGCACTGGGGGGCCATTTTCTAACTATGGCTACACCTTC
CASTGGPFSNYGYTF
>TRBJ2-2|-|few|TRBV12-3/TRBV12-4
TGTGCCAGCAGTTTAGCGGGAGCACTTGGGGAGCTGTTTTTT
CASSLAGALGELFF
>TRBJ1-1|-|once|TRBV5-1
TGCGCCAGCAGCCGGAGGTCCGCGAACACTGAAGCTTTCTTT
CASSRRSANTEAFF